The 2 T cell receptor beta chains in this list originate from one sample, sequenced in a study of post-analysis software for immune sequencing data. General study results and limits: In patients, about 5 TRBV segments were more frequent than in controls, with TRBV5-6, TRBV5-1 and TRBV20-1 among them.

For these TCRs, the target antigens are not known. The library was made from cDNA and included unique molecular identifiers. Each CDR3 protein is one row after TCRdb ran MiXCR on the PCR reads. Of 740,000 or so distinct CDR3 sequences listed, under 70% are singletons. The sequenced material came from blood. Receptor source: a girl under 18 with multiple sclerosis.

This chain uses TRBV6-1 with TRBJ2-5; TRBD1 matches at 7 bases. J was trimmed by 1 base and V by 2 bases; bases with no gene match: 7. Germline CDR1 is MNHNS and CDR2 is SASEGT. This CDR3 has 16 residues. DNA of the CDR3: TGTGCCAGCAGTGAACCCCAACAGGGGCTCCAAGAGACCCAGTACTTC. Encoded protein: CASSEPQQGLQETQYF.

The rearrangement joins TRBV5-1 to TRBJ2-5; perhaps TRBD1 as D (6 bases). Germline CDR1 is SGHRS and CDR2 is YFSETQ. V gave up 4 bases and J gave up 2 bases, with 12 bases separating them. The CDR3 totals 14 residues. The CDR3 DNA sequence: TGCGCCAGCAGCCGGACAGAACCTCAAGAGACCCAGTACTTC. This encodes CASSRTEPQETQYF.